Following are 18 T cell receptor beta chains from one sample sequenced in a study of blood T cell repertoires in COVID-19. Assay: immunoSEQ multiplex PCR; the TCRdb copy retains only in-frame clones and omits some. Of more than 250,000 clones listed, 75% to 85% were seen once; the top ten hold 5.1%. Sequenced: peripheral blood. The origin of the receptors is a man in his forties or fifties with active or convalescent COVID-19.

The rearrangement joins TRBV27 to TRBJ2-1; TRBD1 aligns across 8 bases. Germline CDR1 MNHEY, CDR2 SMNVEV (reference sequence). V dropped 5 bases and J dropped 14; count of bases not matched to a gene: 8. The CDR3 consists of 12 residues. CDR3 region: CASSLGRGQKFF. The CDR3 DNA reads as TGTGCCAGCAGTCTCGGCAGGGGGCAAAAGTTCTTC.

The CDR3 DNA follows: TGTGCCAGCAGTTTGCGACTAGCTGCTGCCGGGGAGCTGTTTTTT. Translation gives CASSLRLAAAGELFF. V usage is TRBV27 and J usage is TRBJ2-2, with 7 bases lining up with TRBD2. Trimming at V came to 3 bases and at J to 6 bases, leaving 7 bases not matched to a gene. The CDR3 covers 15 residues. CDR1 and CDR2 from the germline V gene are MNHEY and SMNVEV (reference sequence).

V gene TRBV19 combines with J gene TRBJ2-7, with 10 bases aligning to TRBD1. CDR1 and CDR2 from the germline V gene are LNHDA and SQIVND (reference sequence). The ends lost 10 bases at V and 5 bases at J; junction bases unmatched: 14. CDR3 length: 15 amino acids. The CDR3 loop is CATSAPGQGINEQYF. Written as DNA, the CDR3 is TGTGCCACCTCGGCCCCGGGACAGGGGATCAACGAGCAGTACTTC.

This chain joins TRBV28 and TRBJ1-2, with D perhaps TRBD1 (5 bases). Trimming cost V 7 bases and J 4 bases, with 16 bases left between them. The CDR3 covers 14 residues. Germline CDR1 is MDHEN and CDR2 is SYDVKM. This CDR3 is CASTPYGHFYGYTF. Here the CDR3 DNA reads TGTGCCAGCACCCCCTATGGACATTTCTATGGCTACACCTTC.

V is TRBV27 and J is TRBJ1-5; 10 bases line up with TRBD1. Germline V gene data show CDR1 as MNHEY and CDR2 as SMNVEV (reference sequence). The CDR3 is made up of 16 amino acids. V lost 4 bases, J lost 4 bases, and 7 bases stayed unmatched. The CDR3 bases are TGTGCCAGCAGTTCCTCGACAGGGGGCCTGAATCAGCCCCAGCATTTT. As protein: CASSSSTGGLNQPQHF.

The rearrangement uses TRBV7-9 and TRBJ1-6; 8 bases line up with TRBD1. CDR3 length: 15 amino acids. V trimming: 5 bases; J trimming: 9 bases; junction bases outside the gene matches: 9. The germline CDR1 and CDR2 sequences are SEHNR and FQNEAQ (reference sequence). CDR3 sequence (DNA): TGTGCCAGCAGCCTACAGGGGGGAGAAATTTCACCCCTCCACTTT. Its translation is CASSLQGGEISPLHF.

The CDR3 DNA follows: TGTGCCAGCAGTCCCCTCCGGGAACGATACAATGAGCAGTTCTTC. Its protein product is CASSPLRERYNEQFF. The chain carries TRBV28 and TRBJ2-1; weak D call: TRBD2 (5 bases). The CDR3 runs to 15 residues. Germline-derived CDR1 and CDR2 are MDHEN and SYDVKM. Trimming left V 5 bases short and J 4 bases short, with 15 bases between.

This rearrangement joins TRBV15 to TRBJ1-4; D remains unclear. The CDR3 loop spans 15 amino acids. Trimming removed 0 bases from V and 0 bases from J, with 5 bases in between. Per germline, CDR1 LNHNV and CDR2 YYDKDF (reference sequence). CDR3 in DNA: TGTGCCACCAGCAGAGAACAGCCAACTAATGAAAAACTGTTTTTT. Encoded protein: CATSREQPTNEKLFF.

Comment on this clone: One end of the junction varies from germline; a read error may be responsible. The chain has TRBV5-1 and TRBJ2-7; 8 nucleotides line up with TRBD2. The CDR3 covers 15 residues. In germline, CDR1 is SGHRS, CDR2 YFSETQ. The CDR3: CPSSPTGGGPYEQYF. The CDR3 DNA is TGCCCCAGCAGCCCAACGGGGGGGGGACCCTACGAGCAGTACTTC.

This clone was seen just once. V and J are TRBV5-4 and TRBJ2-3; D might be TRBD2 (5 bases). The CDR3 has 13 residues. The germline V gene has CDR1 SGHNT and CDR2 YYREEE (reference sequence). Trimming took 4 bases from V and 5 from J, leaving 11 bases between them. The CDR3 sequence: CASSAGLLDTQYF. CDR3 in DNA: TGTGCCAGCAGCGCCGGACTCCTAGATACGCAGTATTTT. Filled out from reference TRBV5-4 and TRBJ2-3, the complete variable domain reads ETGVTQSPTHLIKTRGQQVTLRCSSQSGHNTVSWYQQALGQGPQFIFQYYREEENGRGNFPPRFSGLQFPNYSSELNVNALELDDSALYLCASSAGLLDTQYFGPGTRLTVL.

The chain uses TRBV19 and TRBJ2-3; the match to TRBD2 covers 10 bases. The CDR3 contains 15 residues. CDR1 LNHDA and CDR2 SQIVND come from the germline V gene (reference sequence). The junction had 8 bases not matched to a gene; V was cut back by 5 bases and J by 6 bases. For the CDR3, the DNA is TGTGCCAGTAGTCTTCAGCGGGGGGGTCGGGATACGCAGTATTTT. This gives the protein CASSLQRGGRDTQYF.

The genes are TRBV19 and TRBJ1-6; possibly TRBD1 for D (6 bases). V gave up 9 bases and J gave up 7 bases, with 19 bases separating them. Germline CDR1 is LNHDA and CDR2 is SQIVND (reference sequence). The CDR3 loop spans 15 amino acids. In DNA, the CDR3 is TGTGCCAGCAAACCGGGGGGGCAGATGAATTCACCCCTCCACTTT. Protein sequence: CASKPGGQMNSPLHF.

The chain has TRBV7-9 and TRBJ2-5; D possibly corresponds to TRBD1 (6 bases). The V end lost 4 bases, the J end lost 2 bases, and 14 bases lay between the germline ends. Germline lookup yields CDR1 SEHNR and CDR2 FQNEAQ (reference sequence). This CDR3 spans 15 amino acids. The CDR3 DNA sequence: TGTGCCAGCAGCTCCCCAAGGACAGTTCAAGAGACCCAGTACTTC. It codes for CASSSPRTVQETQYF. The whole variable domain, filled in from reference TRBV7-9 and TRBJ2-5, reads DTGVSQNPRHKITKRGQNVTFRCDPISEHNRLYWYRQTLGQGPEFLTYFQNEAQLEKSRLLSDRFSAERPKGSFSTLEIQRTEQGDSAMYLCASSSPRTVQETQYFGPGTRLLVL.

This chain links TRBV9 with TRBJ2-7, with D perhaps matching TRBD2 (6 bases). The CDR3 spans 15 residues. In germline, CDR1 is SGDLS, CDR2 YYNGEE. V was shortened by 3 bases and J by 3 bases, with 16 bases between the two germline ends. The CDR3 DNA reads TGTGCCAGCAGCGCCAGTTTGGGCGGGAACTACGAGCAGTACTTC. Residues: CASSASLGGNYEQYF.

This rearrangement joins TRBV25-1 to TRBJ1-1; weak D call: TRBD1 (5 bases). CDR1 is MGHDK, CDR2 SYGVNS, per germline. V gave up 6 bases and J gave up 0 bases, with 11 bases separating them. The CDR3 length is 14 residues. The CDR3 loop reads CASRARAMNTEAFF. The CDR3 DNA reads as TGTGCCAGCAGGGCCAGGGCCATGAACACTGAAGCTTTCTTT.

The CDR3 protein is CASSRRQLNEKLFF. The CDR3 DNA follows: TGTGCCAGCAGCCGTCGACAGCTTAATGAAAAACTGTTTTTT. V is TRBV3-1 (or the pseudogene TRBV3-2) and J is TRBJ1-4, with TRBD1 as a possible D gene (5 bases). CDR1 is LGHDT, CDR2 YNNKEL, per germline (reference sequence). This CDR3 is built from 14 residues. With 4 bases removed from V and 4 bases from J, the gap between germline ends came to 10 bases.

This sequence joins TRBV7-9 and TRBJ2-3, with 10 nucleotides matching TRBD1. V shed 4 bases, J shed 9 bases, and the junction held 7 bases outside the gene matches. Germline values: CDR1 SEHNR, CDR2 FQNEAQ (reference sequence). The CDR3 is 14 amino acids. CDR3 residues: CASSSDRGSGTQYF. CDR3 in DNA: TGTGCCAGCAGCTCGGACAGGGGGTCTGGGACGCAGTATTTT. The entire variable domain, with the rest obtained from reference TRBV7-9 and TRBJ2-3, is as follows: DTGVSQNPRHKITKRGQNVTFRCDPISEHNRLYWYRQTLGQGPEFLTYFQNEAQLEKSRLLSDRFSAERPKGSFSTLEIQRTEQGDSAMYLCASSSDRGSGTQYFGPGTRLTVL.

The rearrangement uses TRBV28 and TRBJ1-5; possibly TRBD1 for D (6 bases). This CDR3 is 14 amino acids long. In germline, CDR1 is MDHEN, CDR2 SYDVKM. Deletions cut 6 bases from V and 6 bases from J, with 15 bases between. CDR3: CASRLTQGPQPQHF. DNA for the CDR3: TGTGCCAGCAGACTCACACAGGGACCTCAGCCCCAGCATTTT.